A single sample gave rise to the 32 T cell receptor beta chains below, sequenced in a study of regulatory T cells in long-lasting Graves disease. Investigators prepared the TCR beta libraries by applying iRepertoire HTBI primers and Arm-PCR of CDR3 regions. TCRdb fed the multiplex PCR reads into MiXCR, producing one record per CDR3 protein. The table shows approximately 400,000 distinct CDR3 sequences, with 14% to 15% occurring only once. Time point noted: newly diagnosed GD, antithyroid drugs for less than 3 months. From RNA extracted from PBMCs, the TCR library was made. This sample also belongs to another study, concerning T cells in Graves' hyperthyroidism and ophthalmopathy.

Sequencing was performed on peripheral blood mononuclear cells (PBMCs), taken at new diagnosis, from a patient treated with antithyroid drugs. Source of these receptors: a woman aged 25 to 39 with Graves disease.

This clonotype was seen a few times. The chain employs TRBV19 and TRBJ2-7, with TRBD2 matching over 10 bases. Germline V gives CDR1 LNHDA, CDR2 SQIVND (reference sequence). V shed 0 bases, J shed 2 bases, and the junction held 1 base outside the gene matches. The CDR3 totals 15 residues. CDR3 amino acids: CASSIDGTSAYEQYF. CDR3 DNA sequence: TGTGCCAGTAGTATAGATGGGACTAGCGCCTACGAGCAGTACTTC.

The chain carries TRBV5-1 and TRBJ2-7, with D perhaps matching TRBD2 (6 bases). V lost 4 bases to trimming and J lost 6 bases, with 11 bases between them. The CDR3 runs to 12 residues. CDR1 is SGHRS and CDR2 is YFSETQ in the germline V gene. The CDR3 region is CASSKGTGEQYF. The CDR3 DNA follows: TGCGCCAGCAGCAAAGGGACTGGCGAGCAGTACTTC.

This clonotype was seen repeatedly, ten times or more. V is TRBV12-3 or TRBV12-4 and J is TRBJ1-5; TRBD1 might be the D (6 bases). CDR3 length: 15 amino acids. Trimming removed 4 bases from V and 5 bases from J, with 15 bases in between. The CDR3 DNA follows: TGTGCCAGCAGTTGGTGGGGGCTAGGCGATCAGCCCCAGCATTTT. Residues: CASSWWGLGDQPQHF.

This clonotype was seen repeatedly, ten times or more. The gene calls are TRBV11-2 and TRBJ1-1; the D is unclear. The CDR3 runs to 12 residues. V was shortened by 11 bases and J by 1 base, with 11 bases between the two germline ends. Germline V lookup: CDR1 SGHAT, CDR2 FQNNGV. The CDR3 DNA sequence: TGTGCCGAGACCGGCCGGAACACTGAAGCTTTCTTT. Translating it yields CAETGRNTEAFF.

Comment on this clonotype: This probably arose from a read error, given a far larger clone one base away. The rearrangement joins TRBV11-3 to TRBJ2-7, with D possibly matching TRBD2 (6 bases). The V end lost 6 bases, the J end lost 7 bases, and 19 bases lay between the germline ends. The CDR3 is made up of 14 amino acids. In germline, CDR1 is SGHNT, CDR2 YENEEA. DNA of the CDR3: TGTGCCAGCAGACCGACTAACGGGAGTTCGGAGCAGTACTTC. Encoded protein: CASRPTNGSSEQYF.

This chain uses TRBV4-1 with TRBJ2-3; TRBD2 aligns across 9 bases. Germline V gives CDR1 MGHRA, CDR2 YSYEKL. V lost 4 bases to trimming and J lost 6 bases; unmatched junction nucleotides: 8. This CDR3 has 15 residues. The CDR3 DNA sequence: TGCGCCAGCAGCCGGACTCTAGCGGGACCCGATACGCAGTATTTT. Amino acids: CASSRTLAGPDTQYF.

This clonotype was detected ten times or more. The rearrangement uses TRBV2 and TRBJ1-1; D may be TRBD1 (6 bases). Germline lookup yields CDR1 SNHLY and CDR2 FYNNEI. The CDR3 is 13 residues long. Trimming removed 6 bases from V and 1 base from J, with 9 bases in between. CDR3 sequence reads: CASRDRWNTEAFF. The CDR3 DNA follows: TGTGCCAGCAGGGACAGATGGAACACTGAAGCTTTCTTT. The whole variable domain, filled in from reference TRBV2 and TRBJ1-1, reads EPEVTQTPSHQVTQMGQEVILRCVPISNHLYFYWYRQILGQKVEFLVSFYNNEISEKSEIFDDQFSVERPDGSNFTLKIRSTKLEDSAMYFCASRDRWNTEAFFGQGTRLTVV.

The table lists this clonotype with many counts. This chain uses TRBV28 with TRBJ2-5; D remains ambiguous. The CDR3 spans 12 residues. Trimming stripped 6 bases from V and 4 bases from J, with 9 bases between. Per germline, CDR1 MDHEN and CDR2 SYDVKM. The DNA for the CDR3 is TGTGCCAGCAGCCTGGGCGTAGAGACCCAGTACTTC. This encodes CASSLGVETQYF.

The chain couples TRBV19 to TRBJ1-5, with 12 positions matching TRBD1. Trimming took 6 bases from V and 2 from J; bases not matched to a gene: 5. The CDR3 is 16 residues long. Germline CDR1 LNHDA, CDR2 SQIVND (reference sequence). The CDR3 spells CASRGTGGRGNQPQHF. In DNA, the CDR3 is TGTGCCAGTAGGGGGACAGGGGGCAGGGGCAATCAGCCCCAGCATTTT. The full variable domain, completed using reference TRBV19 and TRBJ1-5, is DGGITQSPKYLFRKEGQNVTLSCEQNLNHDAMYWYRQDPGQGLRLIYYSQIVNDFQKGDIAEGYSVSREKKESFPLTVTSAQKNPTAFYLCASRGTGGRGNQPQHFGDGTRLSIL.

The CDR3 DNA sequence: TGCAGTGCGGAACAACCCGGGACTAGCGGGCGGACGCAGTATTTT. Protein product: CSAEQPGTSGRTQYF. The chain recombines TRBV20-1 with TRBJ2-3, with 12 bases fitting TRBD2. V lost 6 bases, J lost 9 bases, and 13 bases stayed unmatched. The CDR3 runs to 15 residues. Germline V CDR1 and CDR2: DFQATT, SNEGSKA (reference sequence).

In this sample, this clonotype turned up many times. This chain uses TRBV7-3 with TRBJ2-3; D uncertain. Trimming cost V 6 bases and J 2 bases, with 6 bases left between them. Per germline, CDR1 SGHTA and CDR2 FQGTGA. The CDR3 length is 12 residues. The CDR3 is CASRDITDTQYF. CDR3 sequence (DNA): TGTGCCAGCAGGGATATCACAGATACGCAGTATTTT. Full variable domain (rest looked up from reference TRBV7-3 and TRBJ2-3): GAGVSQTPSNKVTEKGKYVELRCDPISGHTALYWYRQSLGQGPEFLIYFQGTGAADDSGLPNDRFFAVRPEGSVSTLKIQRTERGDSAVYLCASRDITDTQYFGPGTRLTVL.

This clonotype has only a few counts. The V gene is TRBV12-3 or TRBV12-4, the J gene TRBJ1-4; D gene unclear. Trimming pared 3 bases from V and 8 bases from J, leaving 10 bases between. This CDR3 contains 13 residues. CDR3 nucleotide sequence: TGTGCCAGCAGTTTTAACCTTGGGGAAAAACTGTTTTTT. Its translation is CASSFNLGEKLFF.

The table lists this clonotype with many counts. The gene calls are TRBV28 and TRBJ2-5; tentatively, D is TRBD2 (6 bases). The CDR3 spans 13 residues. Germline values: CDR1 MDHEN, CDR2 SYDVKM. Trimming removed 3 bases from V and 5 bases from J, with 10 bases in between. The CDR3 sequence: CASSFMGRETQYF. CDR3 in DNA: TGTGCCAGCAGTTTTATGGGGAGGGAGACCCAGTACTTC.

This clonotype was seen ten or more times. The chain couples TRBV27 to TRBJ1-1, with no clear D. Trimming shortened V by 3 bases and J by 6 bases, and 17 bases separated the two germline ends. This CDR3 is built from 15 residues. The germline V gene encodes CDR1 MNHEY and CDR2 SMNVEV (reference sequence). The CDR3 DNA follows: TGTGCCAGCAGTTTGCAGTCAGGTGGGAATCCTGAAGCTTTCTTT. Encoded protein: CASSLQSGGNPEAFF.

This clonotype was seen many times. The chain joins TRBV30 to TRBJ1-6; D perhaps matches TRBD1 (6 bases). The germline V gene encodes CDR1 GTSNPN and CDR2 SVGIG (reference sequence). Trimming shortened V by 3 bases and J by 5 bases, and 8 bases separated the two germline ends. The CDR3 is made up of 13 amino acids. The CDR3 DNA reads TGTGCCTGGAGCGGACAGCATAATTCACCCCTCCACTTT. This sequence encodes CAWSGQHNSPLHF.

This clonotype was observed a few times. This chain uses TRBV24-1 with TRBJ2-1; TRBD1 or TRBD2 may be the D gene (5 bases each). Trimming stripped 3 bases from V and 0 bases from J, with 14 bases between. CDR1 is KGHDR and CDR2 is SFDVKD in the germline V gene. This CDR3 has 17 amino acids. The CDR3 protein is CATSDRDGVSSYNEQFF. CDR3 bases: TGTGCCACCAGTGATAGGGACGGGGTGAGCTCCTACAATGAGCAGTTCTTC.

The chain links TRBV5-5 to TRBJ2-2; tentatively, D is TRBD1 (6 bases). Germline V gene lookup returns CDR1 SGHKS and CDR2 YYEKEE (reference sequence). V was cut by 4 bases and J by 5 bases, with 9 bases left in between. The CDR3 covers 13 residues. This CDR3 reads CASSTGMTGELFF. Here the CDR3 DNA reads TGTGCCAGCAGCACAGGGATGACCGGGGAGCTGTTTTTT.

In DNA, the CDR3 is TGCAGTGCTAGAGATCTGGGGGCGCAAGAGCAGTACTTC. As protein: CSARDLGAQEQYF. V gene TRBV20-1 combines with J gene TRBJ2-7; D is perhaps TRBD1 (6 bases). V was shortened by 0 bases and J by 7 bases, with 13 bases between the two germline ends. From germline, CDR1 is DFQATT and CDR2 SNEGSKA (reference sequence). This CDR3 spans 13 amino acids.

In the case of this clonotype: This sequence may be a read error, since a much larger clone differs from it by one base. Lacking the conserved final phenylalanine or tryptophan, this CDR3 likely reflects a read error. The chain recombines TRBV5-1 with TRBJ2-3; TRBD2 aligns across 10 bases. V was pared by 0 bases and J by 5 bases, with 6 bases of the junction left unmatched. Germline lookup yields CDR1 SGHRS and CDR2 YFSETQ. This CDR3 region has 16 residues. CDR3: CASSLEGSGRLDTQYS. The DNA of the CDR3 is TGCGCCAGCAGCTTGGAAGGTAGCGGGAGGTTAGATACGCAGTATTCT.

The table lists this clonotype with many counts. The chain joins TRBV3-1 to TRBJ2-7; D not resolved. The CDR3 has 16 residues. Trimming left V 0 bases short and J 3 bases short, with 15 bases between. Germline V CDR1 and CDR2: LGHDT, YNNKEL (reference sequence). This CDR3 reads CASSQDRYGYGYEQYF. The CDR3 DNA sequence: TGTGCCAGCAGCCAAGATCGCTACGGCTATGGCTACGAGCAGTACTTC.

In this sample, this clonotype turned up many times. This sequence joins TRBV10-3 and TRBJ1-1; TRBD1 matches 8 bases. V dropped 7 bases and J dropped 5; count of bases not matched to a gene: 6. The germline V gene encodes CDR1 ENHRY and CDR2 SYGVKD. This CDR3 region has 13 residues. This CDR3 reads CAIKWTGRTEAFF. The CDR3 nucleotides are TGTGCCATCAAGTGGACAGGGCGAACTGAAGCTTTCTTT.

Ten or more counts support this clonotype. CDR3 loop: CASGLAWESGELFF. CDR3 nucleotides: TGTGCTAGTGGATTAGCGTGGGAATCCGGGGAGCTGTTTTTT. The chain uses TRBV12-5 and TRBJ2-2; D might be TRBD2 (5 bases). Germline V gene data show CDR1 as LGHNT and CDR2 as FRNRAP. CDR3 length: 14 amino acids. V gave up 6 bases and J gave up 6 bases, with 14 bases separating them.

This clonotype was seen many times. The J gene is TRBJ2-1, the V gene TRBV10-3; D is unclear. Deletions cut 4 bases from V and 5 bases from J, with 6 bases between. CDR1 is ENHRY and CDR2 is SYGVKD in the germline V gene. This CDR3 is built from 12 residues. The CDR3 spells CAISARNNEQFF. In DNA, the CDR3 is TGTGCCATCAGTGCTCGGAACAATGAGCAGTTCTTC.

The chain is built from TRBV18 and TRBJ2-7, with no clear D. Germline values: CDR1 KGHSH, CDR2 LQKENI. Trimming removed 3 bases from V and 2 bases from J, with 14 bases in between. This CDR3 contains 15 residues. The CDR3 DNA is TGTGCCAGCTCACCCTCGGTTTGGAAGCCCTACGAGCAGTACTTC. Amino acids: CASSPSVWKPYEQYF.

Only a few counts were recorded for this clonotype. This chain links TRBV10-1 with TRBJ2-2; no firm D call. This CDR3 has 13 amino acids. Between the trimmed V and J ends, which lost 4 bases and 4 bases, there was a span of 7 bases. The germline gives CDR1 WNHNN, CDR2 SYGVQD (reference sequence). The CDR3 coding sequence is TGCGCCAGCAGTGGCCAGATCACCGGGGAGCTGTTTTTT. This codes for CASSGQITGELFF.

Concerning this clonotype: Given a much more abundant clone one base away, this may be a read error. The chain couples TRBV18 to TRBJ2-7; D call uncertain. This CDR3 comprises 14 residues. V shed 8 bases and J shed 2 bases, with 16 bases lying between them. CDR1 and CDR2 (germline): KGHSH, LQKENI. The CDR3 loop is CASPTAVRPYEQYF. In DNA form, the CDR3 reads TGTGCCAGCCCAACAGCAGTCCGCCCCTACGAGCAGTACTTC.

This rearrangement joins TRBV20-1 to TRBJ2-1, with D possibly matching TRBD2 (5 bases). Deletions cut 2 bases from V and 7 bases from J, with 18 bases between. CDR1 and CDR2 (germline): DFQATT, SNEGSKA (reference sequence). The CDR3 is 15 amino acids. The CDR3 sequence is CSARRRAAPWNEQFF. The CDR3 DNA sequence: TGCAGTGCTAGAAGGCGAGCGGCACCGTGGAATGAGCAGTTCTTC.

In this sample, this clonotype turned up many times. The chain recombines TRBV28 with TRBJ1-1; the D is unclear. The germline V gene encodes CDR1 MDHEN and CDR2 SYDVKM. The CDR3 runs to 16 residues. Trimming took off 5 bases at V and 4 bases at J, with 20 bases between the two ends. CDR3 DNA sequence: TGTGCCAGCAGTAGCTACAGCGAGGCCCCTCGCACTGAAGCTTTCTTT. This codes for CASSSYSEAPRTEAFF.

This clonotype showed up many times. The chain carries TRBV9 and TRBJ1-1; D is uncertain. This CDR3 comprises 15 residues. The V gene lost 0 bases and the J gene lost 1 base, with 10 bases spanning the gap. Germline V gene lookup returns CDR1 SGDLS and CDR2 YYNGEE. The CDR3 bases are TGTGCCAGCAGCGTAGAGGCGGGAGGGAACACTGAAGCTTTCTTT. Residues: CASSVEAGGNTEAFF.

The chain joins TRBV12-3 or TRBV12-4 to TRBJ1-5; no clear D. The CDR3 has 16 amino acids. The V and J ends lost 3 bases and 0 bases respectively, with 12 bases between them. The CDR3 is CASSFPFPYSNQPQHF. The CDR3 bases are TGTGCCAGCAGTTTTCCATTTCCATATAGCAATCAGCCCCAGCATTTT.

At least ten counts were recorded for this clonotype. The chain joins TRBV28 to TRBJ2-7; 8 bases match TRBD2. The CDR3 loop spans 12 amino acids. Germline V CDR1 and CDR2: MDHEN, SYDVKM. V shed 11 bases, J shed 7 bases, and the junction held 10 bases outside the gene matches. The CDR3 loop is CAVTSGGGEQYF. The CDR3 DNA reads as TGTGCCGTCACTAGCGGTGGGGGGGAGCAGTACTTC.

In its sample, this clonotype was seen many times. V usage is TRBV28 and J usage is TRBJ2-7, with TRBD2 matching over 14 bases. Germline V gene sequence: CDR1 MDHEN, CDR2 SYDVKM. The CDR3 runs 17 residues. Trimming took 2 bases from V and 2 from J; bases not matched to a gene: 5. CDR3 in amino acids: CASSLPGLAGATYEQYF. CDR3 DNA sequence: TGTGCCAGCAGTTTACCGGGACTAGCGGGAGCAACCTACGAGCAGTACTTC.